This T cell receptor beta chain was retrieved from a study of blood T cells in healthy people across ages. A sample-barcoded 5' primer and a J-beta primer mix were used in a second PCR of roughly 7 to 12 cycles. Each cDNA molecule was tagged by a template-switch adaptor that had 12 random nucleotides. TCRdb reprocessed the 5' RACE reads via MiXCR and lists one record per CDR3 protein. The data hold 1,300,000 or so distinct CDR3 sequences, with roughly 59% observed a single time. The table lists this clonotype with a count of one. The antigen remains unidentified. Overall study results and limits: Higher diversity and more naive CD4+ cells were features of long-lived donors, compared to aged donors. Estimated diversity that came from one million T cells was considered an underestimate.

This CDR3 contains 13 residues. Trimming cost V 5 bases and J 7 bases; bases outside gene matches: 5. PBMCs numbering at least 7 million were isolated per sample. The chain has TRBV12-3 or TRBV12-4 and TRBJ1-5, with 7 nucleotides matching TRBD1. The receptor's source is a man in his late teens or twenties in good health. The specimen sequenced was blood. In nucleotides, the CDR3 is TGTGCCAGCAGTGGGACAGTAGGGCAGCCCCAGCATTTT. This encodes CASSGTVGQPQHF.